The next 6 T cell receptor beta chains were all read from a single sample in a study of cytomegalovirus exposure and HLA in healthy donors. The study ran its PCR with 60 Vbeta and 13 Jbeta primers. Using immunoSEQ multiplex PCR, the repertoire was profiled, and TCRdb retains in-frame clones only, with some absent. The sample yields 90,000 to 150,000 clones, around 77% seen once. The sample consisted of PBMCs. The receptors derive from a man aged 35-49 years in good health and CMV-seropositive.

This clone was counted a single time. The V call is TRBV6-1, the J call TRBJ2-3; D gene unclear. The V end lost 8 bases, the J end lost 3 bases, and 9 bases lay between the germline ends. This CDR3 has 12 amino acids. CDR1 is MNHNS and CDR2 is SASEGT in the germline V gene. The CDR3 region is CASGRRTDTQYF. The DNA of the CDR3 is TGTGCCAGCGGGCGAAGGACAGATACGCAGTATTTT.

CDR3 amino acids: CASSPTGGRQEQYF. CDR3 sequence (DNA): TGTGCCAGCAGCCCTACCGGGGGGCGACAAGAGCAGTACTTC. The chain carries TRBV7-2 and TRBJ2-7; D may be TRBD2 (7 bases). The CDR3 has 14 amino acids. Trimming removed 5 bases from V and 7 bases from J, with 18 bases in between. The germline V gene has CDR1 SGHTA and CDR2 FQGNSA.

This clone was observed a few times. This chain uses TRBV20-1 with TRBJ1-2, with D possibly matching TRBD1 (5 bases). The V end was cut by 8 bases, the J end by 5 bases, with 9 bases between. The CDR3 contains 10 residues. Looked up from germline, CDR1 is DFQATT and CDR2 is SNEGSKA (reference sequence). The CDR3, as DNA: TGCAGTTTCGACAGTTATGGCTACACCTTC. Amino acid sequence: CSFDSYGYTF.

Concerning this clone itself: The junction shows a germline mismatch at one end, possibly a read error. This sequence joins TRBV11-2 and TRBJ2-3, with D possibly matching TRBD1 (5 bases). Germline CDR1 reads SGHAT; CDR2 reads FQNNGV. This CDR3 has 15 amino acids. Written as DNA, the CDR3 is TGTGCCAGCAGCTTTACAGGCCGGAGCAGAGATACGCAGTATTTT. Residues: CASSFTGRSRDTQYF.

CDR3 nucleotides: TGCGCCAGCAGCCAAGTGAGGGCTAGCAATCAGCCCCAGCATTTT. Protein sequence: CASSQVRASNQPQHF. The chain combines TRBV4-3 with TRBJ1-5; D uncertain. CDR1 and CDR2 (germline): LGHNA, YSLEER. V was trimmed by 1 base and J by 0 bases, leaving 7 bases between them. The length of the CDR3 is 15 residues.

The rearrangement links TRBV7-9 to TRBJ1-6; a possible D gene is TRBD1 (5 bases). Germline values: CDR1 SEHNR, CDR2 FQNEAQ (reference sequence). This CDR3 has 13 residues. Trimming shortened V by 7 bases and J by 6 bases, and 10 bases separated the two germline ends. The CDR3 region is CASKGTVNSPLHF. The CDR3 nucleotides read TGTGCCAGCAAAGGGACTGTTAATTCACCCCTCCACTTT. Combining the CDR3 with reference TRBV7-9 and TRBJ1-6 gives the whole variable domain DTGVSQNPRHKITKRGQNVTFRCDPISEHNRLYWYRQTLGQGPEFLTYFQNEAQLEKSRLLSDRFSAERPKGSFSTLEIQRTEQGDSAMYLCASKGTVNSPLHFGNGTRLTVT.